These 18 T cell receptor beta chains came from one sample sequenced in a study of T cell repertoires in cytomegalovirus infection (dated by TCRdb to between 2018 and 2021). The data were produced on an Illumina HiSeq 1500. TCRdb reworked the public reads: Q25 trimming with fastp, MiXCR clone assembly, productive beta chains retained. Each CDR3 protein appears once, grouped with its most common genes and DNA. For this sample the table gives 600,000 to 700,000 distinct CDR3 sequences, of which about 30% were detected only once. The top ten clonotypes cover roughly 18% of the sample. This specimen's treatment or condition label, per the study, means: in vitro stimulation with specific CMV peptide epitopes to enrich CMV-specific T cells. For these TCRs, the target antigens are not known. Sequenced material: cultured PBMCs, taken from culture after CMV antigen stimulation. These receptors came from a human donor in good health (CMV status not recorded). Some clones in this sample may be carry-over from other donors' samples.

The chain joins TRBV7-2 to TRBJ1-2; a possible D gene is TRBD1 (6 bases). V dropped 5 bases and J dropped 4 bases, with 17 bases sitting between them. The length of the CDR3 is 15 residues. CDR1 is SGHTA, CDR2 FQGNSA, per germline. CDR3 protein: CASSQLQGASYGYTF. The CDR3 DNA reads as TGTGCCAGCAGCCAACTACAGGGCGCCTCCTATGGCTACACCTTC.

The chain recombines TRBV20-1 with TRBJ2-7; D is unresolved. This CDR3 is 12 amino acids long. Per germline, CDR1 DFQATT and CDR2 SNEGSKA (reference sequence). The V end was cut by 0 bases, the J end by 2 bases, with 5 bases between. The CDR3 sequence: CSAREGPYEQYF. DNA for the CDR3: TGCAGTGCTAGAGAAGGCCCCTACGAGCAGTACTTC.

This clonotype was seen at least ten times. This chain links TRBV7-8 with TRBJ1-6; the match to TRBD1 covers 10 bases. Germline loops: CDR1 SGHVS, CDR2 FQNEAQ. This CDR3 spans 15 amino acids. The V and J ends lost 5 bases and 6 bases, in that order; junction bases with no gene match: 4. The CDR3 DNA follows: TGTGCCAGCAGCCCCGGGACAGGGGTTAATTCACCCCTCCACTTT. Amino acid sequence: CASSPGTGVNSPLHF.

The chain recombines TRBV7-2 with TRBJ2-2; 9 nucleotides agree with TRBD1. The CDR3 covers 14 residues. J lost 7 bases, V lost 6 bases, and 6 bases had no gene match. Looked up from germline, CDR1 is SGHTA and CDR2 is FQGNSA. The CDR3 bases are TGTGCCAGCAGAATACAGGGGGCCGGCGGGGAGCTGTTTTTT. This gives the protein CASRIQGAGGELFF. Full variable domain (remainder filled in from reference TRBV7-2 and TRBJ2-2): GAGVSQSPSNKVTEKGKDVELRCDPISGHTALYWYRQSLGQGLEFLIYFQGNSAPDKSGLPSDRFSAERTGGSVSTLTIQRTQQEDSAVYLCASRIQGAGGELFFGEGSRLTVL.

The chain combines TRBV30 with TRBJ1-1; 7 bases line up with TRBD1. V lost 0 bases and J lost 12; bases outside the gene matches: 10. CDR1 GTSNPN and CDR2 SVGIG come from the germline V gene (reference sequence). The CDR3 length is 13 residues. CDR3 sequence (DNA): TGTGCCTGGAGTGTAAAGGGGGCCGGGTTCTCTTTCTTT. Its protein is CAWSVKGAGFSFF.

This clonotype was seen a handful of times. The rearrangement joins TRBV7-8 to TRBJ2-2; the D gene is possibly TRBD2 (6 bases). CDR1 and CDR2 from the germline V gene are SGHVS and FQNEAQ. This CDR3 has 15 residues. Trimming pared 7 bases from V and 1 base from J, leaving 13 bases between. The CDR3 sequence is CASMSLAKNTGELFF. The CDR3 bases are TGTGCCAGCATGTCGCTAGCGAAGAACACCGGGGAGCTGTTTTTT. The variable domain in full, completed from reference TRBV7-8 and TRBJ2-2, reads GAGVSQSPRYKVAKRGQDVALRCDPISGHVSLFWYQQALGQGPEFLTYFQNEAQLDKSGLPSDRFFAERPEGSVSTLKIQRTQQEDSAVYLCASMSLAKNTGELFFGEGSRLTVL.

This clonotype came up a few times. The DNA for the CDR3 is TGTGCCAGCAGCTCCCTGGGAGGGACTTATGAGCGAGATACGCAGTATTTT. It specifies CASSSLGGTYERDTQYF. The chain joins TRBV7-4 to TRBJ2-3, with 7 bases fitting TRBD2. In germline, CDR1 is SGHVT, CDR2 SQSDAQ. The CDR3 runs 17 residues. V trimming: 4 bases; J trimming: 5 bases; junction bases outside the gene matches: 15.

This clonotype has more than one count but fewer than ten. CDR3 protein: CASSLGISDEQFF. The CDR3 DNA follows: TGTGCCAGCAGCTTAGGGATATCGGATGAGCAGTTCTTC. The rearrangement uses TRBV7-8 and TRBJ2-1; no reliable D call. V gave up 1 base and J gave up 8 bases, with 9 bases separating them. The CDR3 covers 13 residues. CDR1 is SGHVS and CDR2 is FQNEAQ in the germline V gene.

This clonotype was picked up a small number of times. This sequence joins TRBV4-1 and TRBJ2-7; 7 bases are a match to TRBD1. Germline trimming cut 3 bases from V and 4 bases from J; bases unmatched to any gene: 18. Germline values: CDR1 MGHRA, CDR2 YSYEKL. CDR3 length: 18 residues. The chain's CDR3 is CASSQQTKMTGPDYEQYF. The CDR3 DNA reads as TGCGCCAGCAGCCAGCAAACAAAGATGACAGGGCCTGATTACGAGCAGTACTTC.

V gene TRBV6-2 or TRBV6-3 combines with J gene TRBJ2-3; D perhaps matches TRBD2 (6 bases). The germline CDR1 and CDR2 sequences are MNHEY and SVGEGT. The V and J ends lost 7 bases and 3 bases respectively, with 14 bases between them. The CDR3 length is 14 residues. In DNA form, the CDR3 reads TGTGCCAGCACTCCCGGGAGTAGGACAGATACGCAGTATTTT. This gives the protein CASTPGSRTDTQYF.

The chain couples TRBV11-1 to TRBJ2-1; TRBD1 agrees at 7 bases. The CDR3 spans 14 residues. Trimming removed 2 bases from V and 7 bases from J; junction bases left unmatched: 5. The germline V gene has CDR1 SGHAT and CDR2 FQDESV (reference sequence). As DNA, the CDR3 is TGTGCCAGCAGCTTAAACACAGGGGTTAATGAGCAGTTCTTC. This encodes CASSLNTGVNEQFF. Filled out from reference TRBV11-1 and TRBJ2-1, the complete variable domain reads EAEVAQSPRYKITEKSQAVAFWCDPISGHATLYWYRQILGQGPELLVQFQDESVVDDSQLPKDRFSAERLKGVDSTLKIQPAELGDSAMYLCASSLNTGVNEQFFGPGTRLTVL.

The V call is TRBV19, the J call TRBJ1-5; weak D call: TRBD1 (5 bases). Trimming removed 8 bases from V and 0 bases from J, with 8 bases in between. Germline V CDR1 and CDR2: LNHDA, SQIVND (reference sequence). The CDR3 is made up of 13 amino acids. CDR3 DNA sequence: TGTGCCAGTGGGGACGCTAGCAATCAGCCCCAGCATTTT. It specifies CASGDASNQPQHF.

This clonotype was picked up many times. The V and J genes are TRBV7-9 and TRBJ2-7; no reliable D call. Germline CDR1 and CDR2: SEHNR and FQNEAQ (reference sequence). This CDR3 is 13 amino acids long. The V and J ends lost 4 bases and 2 bases respectively, with 9 bases between them. The CDR3 loop is CASSSKGPYEQYF. The DNA of the CDR3 is TGTGCCAGCAGCTCTAAAGGGCCCTACGAGCAGTACTTC.

This clonotype was seen repeatedly, ten times or more. The chain employs TRBV7-2 and TRBJ2-7; 12 bases are shared with TRBD2. Germline CDR1 SGHTA, CDR2 FQGNSA. With V trimmed by 5 bases and J by 5 bases, 7 bases remained unmatched. The CDR3 is 15 amino acids. DNA of the CDR3: TGTGCCAGCAGCCTCTCTAGCGGGAGGGCCCACGAGCAGTACTTC. Its translation: CASSLSSGRAHEQYF. Looking up the rest from reference TRBV7-2 and TRBJ2-7 gives the full variable domain: GAGVSQSPSNKVTEKGKDVELRCDPISGHTALYWYRQSLGQGLEFLIYFQGNSAPDKSGLPSDRFSAERTGGSVSTLTIQRTQQEDSAVYLCASSLSSGRAHEQYFGPGTRLTVT.

The genes are TRBV12-3 or TRBV12-4 and TRBJ2-3; TRBD1 is a possible D gene (5 bases). V was cut by 3 bases and J by 2 bases, with 15 bases left in between. The CDR3 sequence is 16 residues long. The CDR3 DNA sequence: TGTGCCAGCAGTTTGAGCAGGGCCCCCCCCACAGATACGCAGTATTTT. This gives the protein CASSLSRAPPTDTQYF.

In its sample, this clonotype was seen a few times. CDR3 sequence: CASSLFLAASTDTQYF. CDR3 coding DNA: TGTGCCAGCAGCTTATTTCTAGCGGCTAGCACAGATACGCAGTATTTT. The V and J genes are TRBV11-2 and TRBJ2-3; 7 bases agree with TRBD2. The ends lost 2 bases at V and 0 bases at J; junction bases unmatched: 5. The CDR3 is 16 amino acids. The V gene's germline CDR1 is SGHAT and CDR2 FQNNGV.

This clonotype was detected only a few times. This chain uses TRBV6-2 or TRBV6-3 with TRBJ2-3; perhaps TRBD2 as D (6 bases). The V gene lost 6 bases and the J gene lost 8 bases, with 21 bases spanning the gap. CDR1 is MNHEY, CDR2 SVGEGT, per germline. This CDR3 contains 15 residues. CDR3 loop: CASSSWRGKFGTQYF. The DNA for the CDR3 is TGTGCCAGCAGCTCTTGGCGGGGAAAGTTCGGTACGCAGTATTTT.

This clonotype was seen a handful of times. The chain has TRBV11-2 and TRBJ2-3; 7 bases are shared with TRBD2. V shed 1 base, J shed 0 bases, and the junction held 1 base outside the gene matches. The CDR3 length is 15 residues. Germline V lookup: CDR1 SGHAT, CDR2 FQNNGV. The CDR3 reads CASSLGRGSTDTQYF. CDR3 DNA: TGTGCCAGCAGCTTAGGGCGGGGGAGCACAGATACGCAGTATTTT.